The clone carrying this TCR beta chain has more than one count but fewer than ten. Its antigen is not identified. The data belong to a study of T-cell memory formation after mild COVID-19. Whole-study findings and limits: Shrinking CD4+ clones were chiefly CM and EM; CD8+ ones were chiefly EMRA. Clones that contracted from day 15 to 85 were balanced CD4/CD8, while later expanders leaned CD4+.

CDR1 is SGHDN and CDR2 is FVKESK in the germline V gene. The CDR3 loop spans 14 amino acids. Trimming removed 4 bases at V and 11 bases at J, with 20 bases between. MiXCR, applied by TCRdb to the 5' RACE reads, yields one record per CDR3 protein. The sample shows 450,000 or so distinct CDR3 sequences, roughly 25% of them seen only once. This TCR came from an adult woman who had mild COVID-19 (a few samples of this study predate the infection). Cell type and time point are not known. This chain links TRBV14 with TRBJ1-2; D is unresolved. Sequencing was done on a sample of PBMCs or a T cell subset sorted from them (not recorded which). The CDR3 sequence is CASSPLYGPWLYTF. As DNA, the CDR3 is TGTGCCAGCAGCCCTTTATATGGCCCCTGGCTTTACACCTTC.